The 7 T cell receptor beta chains in this list originate from one sample, sequenced in a study of shared clonotypes between healthy human individuals. Profiling relied on immunoSEQ multiplex PCR, and the TCRdb table lists in-frame clones only, not all of them. The sample lists 2 million to 2.5 million clones; 90% to 95% were seen once. Specimen: naive CD4+ T cells from PBMCs. Sample subset: CD45RA+ positively selected. The receptor set was obtained from a man between 18 and 29 years old in good health. Some clones in this sample may be carry-over from other donors' samples.

This clone was seen only a few times. The chain recombines TRBV11-2 with TRBJ2-7, with 10 bases fitting TRBD1. Trimming took 6 bases from V and 6 from J; bases not matched to a gene: 5. This CDR3 has 13 residues. Germline values: CDR1 SGHAT, CDR2 FQNNGV. The CDR3 nucleotides read TGTGCCAGCAGTGTGGGACAGGGGCGCGAGCAGTACTTC. Amino acid sequence: CASSVGQGREQYF. Drawing the rest from reference TRBV11-2 and TRBJ2-7, the complete variable domain is EAGVAQSPRYKIIEKRQSVAFWCNPISGHATLYWYQQILGQGPKLLIQFQNNGVVDDSQLPKDRFSAERLKGVDSTLKIQPAKLEDSAVYLCASSVGQGREQYFGPGTRLTVT.

This chain connects TRBV7-9 to TRBJ1-5, with D tentatively TRBD1 (6 bases). Germline lookup yields CDR1 SEHNR and CDR2 FQNEAQ (reference sequence). V was trimmed by 6 bases and J by 2 bases, leaving 14 bases between them. The CDR3 covers 15 residues. DNA of the CDR3: TGTGCCAGCAGACCTGGACAGTCAGGCAATCAGCCCCAGCATTTT. This translates into CASRPGQSGNQPQHF.

This rearrangement joins TRBV11-2 to TRBJ1-5; D is unresolved. The CDR3 has 14 residues. V lost 0 bases, J lost 7 bases, and 10 bases lay in between. CDR1 and CDR2 from the germline V gene are SGHAT and FQNNGV. The CDR3 here is CASSLDRAIQPQHF. The CDR3 DNA reads TGTGCCAGCAGCTTAGATAGGGCCATCCAGCCCCAGCATTTT.

A remark on this clone: Other DNA sequences within the sample encode an identical CDR3. The rearrangement joins TRBV29-1 to TRBJ1-1; 10 bases are shared with TRBD1. With V trimmed by 6 bases and J by 3 bases, 1 base remained unmatched. The CDR3 runs to 12 residues. CDR1 is SQVTM and CDR2 is ANQGSEA in the germline V gene. DNA for the CDR3: TGCAGCGTCGGGACAGGGGACACTGAAGCTTTCTTT. This gives the protein CSVGTGDTEAFF.

This chain links TRBV11-2 with TRBJ1-3; D perhaps matches TRBD1 (6 bases). In germline, CDR1 is SGHAT, CDR2 FQNNGV. This CDR3 has 16 residues. V was shortened by 2 bases and J by 0 bases, with 11 bases between the two germline ends. CDR3 DNA: TGTGCCAGCAGCTTATATCCGGGGGCCTCTGGAAACACCATATATTTT. This sequence encodes CASSLYPGASGNTIYF. Supplemented by reference TRBV11-2 and TRBJ1-3, the full variable domain reads EAGVAQSPRYKIIEKRQSVAFWCNPISGHATLYWYQQILGQGPKLLIQFQNNGVVDDSQLPKDRFSAERLKGVDSTLKIQPAKLEDSAVYLCASSLYPGASGNTIYFGEGSWLTVV.

CDR3: CASSLAGETGEGQFF. The CDR3 nucleotides read TGTGCCAGCAGCTTAGCGGGGGAGACAGGGGAAGGGCAGTTCTTC. This chain joins TRBV7-6 and TRBJ2-1; 8 nucleotides line up with TRBD1. CDR3 size: 15 residues. Germline CDR1 is SGHVS and CDR2 is FNYEAQ. V trimming: 0 bases; J trimming: 12 bases; junction bases outside the gene matches: 10. The whole variable domain, remainder taken from reference TRBV7-6 and TRBJ2-1, is GAGVSQSPRYKVTKRGQDVALRCDPISGHVSLYWYRQALGQGPEFLTYFNYEAQQDKSGLPNDRFSAERPEGSISTLTIQRTEQRDSAMYRCASSLAGETGEGQFFGPGTRLTVL.

The CDR3 is CASGRPLAGVSGELFF. In DNA, the CDR3 is TGTGCCAGCGGGCGCCCACTAGCGGGAGTTAGCGGGGAGCTGTTTTTT. The chain carries TRBV28 and TRBJ2-2; 11 bases are a match to TRBD2. Germline values: CDR1 MDHEN, CDR2 SYDVKM. V shed 8 bases, J shed 7 bases, and the junction held 12 bases outside the gene matches. This CDR3 comprises 16 residues. Together with reference TRBV28 and TRBJ2-2, the CDR3 gives the full variable domain: DVKVTQSSRYLVKRTGEKVFLECVQDMDHENMFWYRQDPGLGLRLIYFSYDVKMKEKGDIPEGYSVSREKKERFSLILESASTNQTSMYLCASGRPLAGVSGELFFGEGSRLTVL.